These 8 T cell receptor beta chains were all obtained from the same sample, sequenced in a study of T cells after yellow fever vaccination. TCRdb reprocessed the 5' RACE reads via MiXCR and lists one record per CDR3 protein. The data hold under 200,000 distinct CDR3 sequences, with about 7% observed a single time. This sample comprised CD4+ T cells sorted from PBMCs, obtained about 5 days after the first yellow fever vaccination. The receptors stem from a man aged 18 to 35 who received the YFV17D yellow fever vaccine.

This clonotype was found many times. The chain combines TRBV18 with TRBJ2-5; D may be TRBD2 (5 bases). The length of the CDR3 is 12 residues. The V end lost 3 bases, the J end lost 5 bases, and 7 bases lay between the germline ends. The germline V gene has CDR1 KGHSH and CDR2 LQKENI. This CDR3 is CASSPSDETQYF. Here the CDR3 DNA reads TGTGCCAGCTCACCTAGCGATGAGACCCAGTACTTC.

This clonotype was found many times. The rearrangement uses TRBV4-1 and TRBJ1-4; D uncertain. Per the germline V gene, CDR1 is MGHRA and CDR2 is YSYEKL. The CDR3 totals 15 residues. Trimming shortened V by 1 base and J by 4 bases, and 10 bases separated the two germline ends. CDR3 loop: CASSQVPEVNEKLFF. Here the CDR3 DNA reads TGCGCCAGCAGCCAAGTCCCAGAAGTTAATGAAAAACTGTTTTTT.

This clonotype was found many times. This sequence joins TRBV6-6 and TRBJ2-7, with D possibly TRBD1 on 5 matching bases. Germline values: CDR1 MNHNY, CDR2 SVGAGI (reference sequence). This CDR3 comprises 13 residues. V lost 6 bases and J 2 bases, leaving 11 bases between the germline ends. The CDR3 DNA is TGTGCCAGCAGCCGAGACAGAGCCTACGAGCAGTACGTC. The encoded protein is CASSRDRAYEQYV.

The sample holds many counts of this clonotype. The chain combines TRBV7-9 with TRBJ2-7; 7 bases are a match to TRBD1. The germline CDR1 and CDR2 sequences are SEHNR and FQNEAQ (reference sequence). The CDR3 loop spans 14 amino acids. V was pared by 5 bases and J by 0 bases, with 4 bases of the junction left unmatched. The CDR3 nucleotides read TGTGCCAGCAGCCTGCAGGGGGACTCCTACGAGCAGTACTTC. Its protein product is CASSLQGDSYEQYF.

This clonotype has ten or more counts. Written as DNA, the CDR3 is TGCGCCAGCGGGGATCCGGGACGGTCCTACAATGAGCAGTTCTTC. This encodes CASGDPGRSYNEQFF. The chain has TRBV5-1 and TRBJ2-1; the D call may be TRBD1 or TRBD2 (5 bases each). Germline V lookup: CDR1 SGHRS, CDR2 YFSETQ. The CDR3 totals 15 residues. V gave up 7 bases and J gave up 1 base, with 15 bases separating them.

This clonotype was detected ten times or more. The J gene is TRBJ2-3, the V gene TRBV4-1, with 8 bases fitting TRBD2. This CDR3 is 17 amino acids long. V gave up 3 bases and J gave up 1 base; unmatched junction bases: 9. Germline V CDR1 and CDR2: MGHRA, YSYEKL. CDR3 region: CASSHRPGGEGTDTQYF. Here the CDR3 DNA reads TGCGCCAGCAGCCACCGTCCGGGGGGGGAAGGCACAGATACGCAGTATTTT.

The CDR3 sequence is CASSQTFNSNQPQHF. The DNA for the CDR3 is TGTGCCAGCAGCCAGACCTTTAATAGCAATCAGCCCCAGCATTTT. V and J are TRBV4-2 and TRBJ1-5; D not resolved. This CDR3 spans 15 amino acids. Germline V lookup: CDR1 LGHNA, CDR2 YNFKEQ. Trimming shortened V by 3 bases and J by 0 bases, and 9 bases separated the two germline ends.

In this sample, this clonotype turned up many times. The chain employs TRBV7-2 and TRBJ2-3; D call uncertain. The CDR3 runs to 12 residues. The germline CDR1 and CDR2 sequences are SGHTA and FQGNSA. Trimming took 5 bases from V and 2 from J, leaving 5 bases between them. The CDR3 DNA sequence: TGTGCCAGCAGCCCGCACACAGATACGCAGTATTTT. Translation: CASSPHTDTQYF.